The rows below give T cell receptor beta chains drawn from one sample of a study of PD-1 blockade in classical Hodgkin lymphoma. Only in-frame clones appear in the TCRdb table, and some are missing; sequencing was by immunoSEQ multiplex PCR. The data hold 25,000 or so clones, with 85% to 90% observed a single time. Sample: CD4+ T cells from blood, taken before the fourth cycle of nivolumab. The receptors come from a human donor with classical Hodgkin lymphoma. CDR3s include the opening cysteine and the closing phenylalanine or tryptophan. Fields, in order: CDR3 length, D gene, V gene, J gene, clone size, CDR3 protein, CDR3 DNA. D genes are given only for firm matches. Not all rows give a size; the values are once, few, many and, for expanded clones, a class.

CDR3 length: 15
D gene: TRBD1
V gene: TRBV19
J gene: TRBJ2-4
clone size: NA
CDR3 protein: CASSPYSGGENIQYF
CDR3 DNA: TGTGCCAGTAGTCCATACTCAGGGGGAGAAAACATTCAGTACTTC

CDR3 length: 12
D gene: NA
V gene: TRBV14
J gene: TRBJ1-1
clone size: NA
CDR3 protein: CASRHLGQEAFF
CDR3 DNA: TGTGCCAGCAGGCATTTGGGGCAGGAAGCTTTCTTT

CDR3 length: 18
D gene: TRBD2
V gene: TRBV7-2
J gene: TRBJ2-2
clone size: NA
CDR3 protein: CASSLASGRTGNTGELFF
CDR3 DNA: TGTGCCAGCAGCTTAGCCAGCGGGAGGACGGGGAACACCGGGGAGCTGTTTTTT

CDR3 length: 15
D gene: TRBD2
V gene: TRBV5-4
J gene: TRBJ2-2
clone size: NA
CDR3 protein: CASSLTGGWSGELFF
CDR3 DNA: TGTGCCAGCAGCTTGACGGGAGGCTGGAGCGGGGAGCTGTTTTTT

CDR3 length: 15
D gene: NA
V gene: TRBV5-1
J gene: TRBJ2-5
clone size: NA
CDR3 protein: CASSPSSRAQETQYF
CDR3 DNA: TGCGCCAGCAGCCCGTCGTCCAGGGCGCAAGAGACCCAGTACTTC

CDR3 length: 15
D gene: NA
V gene: TRBV6-5
J gene: TRBJ2-7
clone size: few
CDR3 protein: CASSYSISGPYEQYF
CDR3 DNA: TGTGCCAGCAGTTACTCCATTAGCGGTCCCTACGAGCAGTACTTC

CDR3 length: 14
D gene: NA
V gene: TRBV19
J gene: TRBJ1-5
clone size: NA
CDR3 protein: CASSTQGGNQPQHF
CDR3 DNA: TGTGCCAGTAGTACACAGGGTGGCAATCAGCCCCAGCATTTT

CDR3 length: 12
D gene: NA
V gene: TRBV19
J gene: TRBJ1-2
clone size: few
CDR3 protein: CASKQGNYGYTF
CDR3 DNA: TGTGCCAGCAAACAGGGTAACTATGGCTACACCTTC

CDR3 length: 13
D gene: NA
V gene: TRBV6-5
J gene: TRBJ1-2
clone size: few
CDR3 protein: CASSYSTGRGYTF
CDR3 DNA: TGTGCCAGCAGTTACTCTACGGGGAGGGGCTACACCTTC

CDR3 length: 16
D gene: NA
V gene: TRBV4-2
J gene: TRBJ2-7
clone size: NA
CDR3 protein: CASSLSTTTSSYEQYF
CDR3 DNA: TGTGCCAGCAGCCTCTCAACGACAACGAGCTCCTACGAGCAGTACTTC

CDR3 length: 16
D gene: TRBD2
V gene: TRBV30
J gene: TRBJ2-1
clone size: NA
CDR3 protein: CAWSAPTSGRYNEQFF
CDR3 DNA: TGTGCCTGGAGCGCCCCAACTAGCGGGCGCTACAATGAGCAGTTCTTC

CDR3 length: 15
D gene: NA
V gene: TRBV30
J gene: TRBJ1-6
clone size: NA
CDR3 protein: CACRESSSYNSPLHF
CDR3 DNA: TGTGCCTGTCGGGAGTCCAGCTCCTATAATTCACCCCTCCACTTT

CDR3 length: 17
D gene: TRBD1
V gene: TRBV9
J gene: TRBJ2-5
clone size: once
CDR3 protein: CASSSPLGDRVQETQYF
CDR3 DNA: TGTGCCAGCAGCAGTCCTTTGGGGGACAGGGTGCAAGAGACCCAGTACTTC

CDR3 length: 15
D gene: NA
V gene: TRBV30
J gene: TRBJ1-1
clone size: NA
CDR3 protein: CAAQSLPAMNTEAFF
CDR3 DNA: TGTGCCGCACAGTCCCTCCCCGCTATGAACACTGAAGCTTTCTTT

CDR3 length: 13
D gene: TRBD1
V gene: TRBV29-1
J gene: TRBJ1-5
clone size: NA
CDR3 protein: CSVGQGGNQPQHF
CDR3 DNA: TGCAGCGTTGGACAGGGTGGTAATCAGCCCCAGCATTTT

CDR3 length: 14
D gene: NA
V gene: TRBV30
J gene: TRBJ2-7
clone size: NA
CDR3 protein: CAWSGDSQGYEQYF
CDR3 DNA: TGTGCCTGGAGTGGAGACTCGCAAGGGTACGAGCAGTACTTC

CDR3 length: 13
D gene: NA
V gene: TRBV7-9
J gene: TRBJ2-7
clone size: NA
CDR3 protein: CASSLAGVGEQYF
CDR3 DNA: TGTGCCAGCAGCTTAGCGGGAGTGGGCGAGCAGTACTTC

CDR3 length: 18
D gene: NA
V gene: TRBV5-1
J gene: TRBJ1-3
clone size: NA
CDR3 protein: CASSLGSSQGLSGNTIYF
CDR3 DNA: TGCGCCAGCAGCTTGGGGTCTTCGCAGGGACTCTCTGGAAACACCATATATTTT

CDR3 length: 11
D gene: NA
V gene: TRBV7-9
J gene: TRBJ2-1
clone size: NA
CDR3 protein: CASRFYNEQFF
CDR3 DNA: TGTGCCAGCAGGTTCTACAATGAGCAGTTCTTC

CDR3 length: 12
D gene: NA
V gene: TRBV10-1
J gene: TRBJ2-1
clone size: NA
CDR3 protein: CASSQGFNEQFF
CDR3 DNA: TGCGCCAGCAGCCAGGGATTCAATGAGCAGTTCTTC

CDR3 length: 15
D gene: NA
V gene: TRBV7-2
J gene: TRBJ2-2
clone size: once
CDR3 protein: CASSLQQGNTGELFF
CDR3 DNA: TGTGCCAGCAGCTTACAACAGGGGAACACCGGGGAGCTGTTTTTT

CDR3 length: 16
D gene: NA
V gene: TRBV4-1
J gene: TRBJ1-1
clone size: NA
CDR3 protein: CASSQVSGGGYTEAFF
CDR3 DNA: TGCGCCAGCAGCCAAGTATCCGGGGGCGGGTACACTGAAGCTTTCTTT

CDR3 length: 20
D gene: TRBD2
V gene: TRBV10-2
J gene: TRBJ2-2
clone size: once
CDR3 protein: CASSDYPGLAGGIHPGELFF
CDR3 DNA: TGCGCCAGCAGTGATTATCCCGGACTAGCGGGAGGAATTCATCCCGGGGAGCTGTTTTTT

CDR3 length: 13
D gene: NA
V gene: TRBV7-9
J gene: TRBJ1-5
clone size: once
CDR3 protein: CASSLEGVSGQHF
CDR3 DNA: TGTGCCAGCAGCTTAGAAGGGGTCTCCGGCCAGCATTTT

CDR3 length: 11
D gene: NA
V gene: TRBV4-2
J gene: TRBJ2-7
clone size: few
CDR3 protein: CASSQGNEQYF
CDR3 DNA: TGTGCCAGCAGCCAAGGAAACGAGCAGTACTTC

CDR3 length: 13
D gene: NA
V gene: TRBV14
J gene: TRBJ1-1
clone size: NA
CDR3 protein: CASSQGDWGKAFF
CDR3 DNA: TGTGCCAGCAGCCAAGGAGATTGGGGTAAAGCTTTCTTT

CDR3 length: 14
D gene: NA
V gene: TRBV4-2
J gene: TRBJ1-1
clone size: NA
CDR3 protein: CASSQAQGNTEAFF
CDR3 DNA: TGTGCCAGCAGCCAAGCACAGGGTAACACTGAAGCTTTCTTT

CDR3 length: 14
D gene: NA
V gene: TRBV30
J gene: TRBJ1-3
clone size: NA
CDR3 protein: CAWSEWTSGNTIYF
CDR3 DNA: TGTGCCTGGAGTGAATGGACGTCTGGAAACACCATATATTTT

CDR3 length: 15
D gene: TRBD2
V gene: TRBV7-8
J gene: TRBJ2-1
clone size: NA
CDR3 protein: CASSSGLAGYNEQFF
CDR3 DNA: TGTGCCAGCAGCTCGGGACTAGCGGGGTACAATGAGCAGTTCTTC

CDR3 length: 17
D gene: NA
V gene: TRBV29-1
J gene: TRBJ2-3
clone size: NA
CDR3 protein: CSAHVLRLGVSTDTQYF
CDR3 DNA: TGCAGCGCCCATGTGCTACGACTGGGGGTCAGCACAGATACGCAGTATTTT

CDR3 length: 15
D gene: TRBD1
V gene: TRBV25-1
J gene: TRBJ2-7
clone size: NA
CDR3 protein: CASNPTGTGAYEQYF
CDR3 DNA: TGTGCCAGCAATCCGACCGGGACAGGAGCCTACGAGCAGTACTTC

CDR3 length: 16
D gene: NA
V gene: TRBV19
J gene: TRBJ1-1
clone size: few
CDR3 protein: CASSVTDRNMNTEAFF
CDR3 DNA: TGTGCCAGTAGTGTCACCGACAGGAACATGAACACTGAAGCTTTCTTT

CDR3 length: 15
D gene: TRBD2
V gene: TRBV6-6
J gene: TRBJ2-3
clone size: NA
CDR3 protein: CASSRTSGRSDTQYF
CDR3 DNA: TGTGCCAGCAGCAGGACTAGCGGGAGGTCAGATACGCAGTATTTT

CDR3 length: 15
D gene: TRBD1
V gene: TRBV6-5
J gene: TRBJ2-6
clone size: NA
CDR3 protein: CASRPTGAGANVLTF
CDR3 DNA: TGTGCCAGCAGACCTACAGGGGCTGGGGCCAACGTCCTGACTTTC

CDR3 length: 13
D gene: NA
V gene: TRBV14
J gene: TRBJ2-7
clone size: NA
CDR3 protein: CASSPELAYEQYF
CDR3 DNA: TGTGCCAGCAGCCCTGAACTAGCTTACGAGCAGTACTTC

CDR3 length: 15
D gene: NA
V gene: TRBV9
J gene: TRBJ2-1
clone size: NA
CDR3 protein: CASSAGGTFYNEQFF
CDR3 DNA: TGTGCCAGCAGCGCCGGAGGGACTTTCTACAATGAGCAGTTCTTC

CDR3 length: 16
D gene: TRBD2
V gene: TRBV5-6
J gene: TRBJ2-3
clone size: NA
CDR3 protein: CASSLLSTSGSDTQYF
CDR3 DNA: TGTGCCAGCAGCTTGTTGTCGACTAGCGGGTCAGATACGCAGTATTTT

CDR3 length: 14
D gene: TRBD1
V gene: TRBV10-1
J gene: TRBJ2-3
clone size: NA
CDR3 protein: CASSRQGITDTQYF
CDR3 DNA: TGCGCCAGCAGCCGACAGGGGATCACAGATACGCAGTATTTT

CDR3 length: 16
D gene: TRBD1
V gene: TRBV27
J gene: TRBJ2-7
clone size: NA
CDR3 protein: CASSFTGTGAGGEQYF
CDR3 DNA: TGTGCCAGCAGTTTCACCGGGACAGGGGCTGGTGGGGAGCAGTACTTC

CDR3 length: 13
D gene: TRBD1
V gene: TRBV5-1
J gene: TRBJ1-1
clone size: few
CDR3 protein: CASGTGANTEAFF
CDR3 DNA: TGCGCCAGCGGGACAGGGGCGAACACTGAAGCTTTCTTT

CDR3 length: 18
D gene: TRBD2
V gene: TRBV29-1
J gene: TRBJ2-1
clone size: NA
CDR3 protein: CSVRGGLAGVLGFDEQFF
CDR3 DNA: TGCAGCGTTAGGGGGGGACTAGCGGGAGTATTAGGGTTTGATGAGCAGTTCTTC

CDR3 length: 16
D gene: NA
V gene: TRBV11-1
J gene: TRBJ2-4
clone size: NA
CDR3 protein: CASSPRGHEKGNIQYF
CDR3 DNA: TGTGCCAGCAGCCCCAGAGGACATGAGAAGGGAAACATTCAGTACTTC

CDR3 length: 14
D gene: NA
V gene: TRBV2
J gene: TRBJ2-2
clone size: NA
CDR3 protein: CASRWYGNTGELFF
CDR3 DNA: TGTGCCAGCAGATGGTACGGGAACACCGGGGAGCTGTTTTTT

CDR3 length: 15
D gene: NA
V gene: TRBV6-1
J gene: TRBJ1-5
clone size: NA
CDR3 protein: CASSENRASNQPQHF
CDR3 DNA: TGTGCCAGCAGTGAAAACAGGGCTAGCAATCAGCCCCAGCATTTT

CDR3 length: 15
D gene: NA
V gene: TRBV19
J gene: TRBJ1-5
clone size: NA
CDR3 protein: CASAAGTRVNQPQHF
CDR3 DNA: TGTGCCAGTGCCGCCGGGACAAGAGTCAATCAGCCCCAGCATTTT

CDR3 length: 15
D gene: NA
V gene: TRBV7-2
J gene: TRBJ2-7
clone size: NA
CDR3 protein: CASSLPGTATYEQYF
CDR3 DNA: TGTGCCAGCAGCCTCCCGGGGACGGCGACCTACGAGCAGTACTTC

CDR3 length: 14
D gene: TRBD1
V gene: TRBV2
J gene: TRBJ2-5
clone size: NA
CDR3 protein: CASVTGGGQETQYF
CDR3 DNA: TGTGCCAGCGTGACAGGGGGCGGCCAAGAGACCCAGTACTTC

CDR3 length: 15
D gene: TRBD2
V gene: TRBV4-1
J gene: TRBJ2-7
clone size: NA
CDR3 protein: CASSQGLAASYEQYF
CDR3 DNA: TGCGCCAGCAGCCAGGGACTAGCAGCCTCCTACGAGCAGTACTTC

CDR3 length: 12
D gene: NA
V gene: TRBV29-1
J gene: TRBJ2-5
clone size: NA
CDR3 protein: CSASEYQETQYF
CDR3 DNA: TGCAGCGCCTCCGAGTACCAAGAGACCCAGTACTTC

CDR3 length: 18
D gene: TRBD2
V gene: TRBV19
J gene: TRBJ2-2
clone size: NA
CDR3 protein: CASSVSGRVRANTGELFF
CDR3 DNA: TGTGCCAGTAGTGTGAGCGGGAGGGTACGTGCGAACACCGGGGAGCTGTTTTTT

CDR3 length: 15
D gene: NA
V gene: TRBV11-2
J gene: TRBJ2-1
clone size: NA
CDR3 protein: CASSPFATEYNEQFF
CDR3 DNA: TGTGCCAGCAGCCCCTTCGCCACGGAATACAATGAGCAGTTCTTC